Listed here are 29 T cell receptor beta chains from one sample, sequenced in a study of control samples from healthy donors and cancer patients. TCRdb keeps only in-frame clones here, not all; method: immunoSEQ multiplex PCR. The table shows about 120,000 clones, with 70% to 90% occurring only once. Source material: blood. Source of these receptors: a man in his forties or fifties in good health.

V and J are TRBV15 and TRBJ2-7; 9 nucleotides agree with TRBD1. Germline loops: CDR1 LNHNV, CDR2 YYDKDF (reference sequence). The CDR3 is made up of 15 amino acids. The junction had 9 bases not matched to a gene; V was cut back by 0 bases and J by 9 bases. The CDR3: CATSRDRGTGHLQYF. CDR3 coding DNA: TGTGCCACCAGCAGAGATAGGGGGACAGGGCATCTGCAGTACTTC. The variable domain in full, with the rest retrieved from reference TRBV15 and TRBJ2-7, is DAMVIQNPRYQVTQFGKPVTLSCSQTLNHNVMYWYQQKSSQAPKLLFHYYDKDFNNEADTPDNFQSRRPNTSFCFLDIRSPGLGDTAMYLCATSRDRGTGHLQYFGPGTRLTVT.

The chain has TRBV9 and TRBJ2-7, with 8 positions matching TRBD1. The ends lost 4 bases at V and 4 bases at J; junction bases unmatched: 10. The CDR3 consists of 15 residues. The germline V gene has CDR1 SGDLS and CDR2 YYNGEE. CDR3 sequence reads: CASSPSDRGGYEQYF. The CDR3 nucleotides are TGTGCCAGCAGCCCATCTGACAGGGGCGGATACGAGCAGTACTTC. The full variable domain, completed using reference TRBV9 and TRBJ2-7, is DSGVTQTPKHLITATGQRVTLRCSPRSGDLSVYWYQQSLDQGLQFLIQYYNGEERAKGNILERFSAQQFPDLHSELNLSSLELGDSALYFCASSPSDRGGYEQYFGPGTRLTVT.

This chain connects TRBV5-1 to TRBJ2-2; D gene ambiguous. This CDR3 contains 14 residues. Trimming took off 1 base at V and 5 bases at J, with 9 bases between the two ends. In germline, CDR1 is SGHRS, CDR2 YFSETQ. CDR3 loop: CASSLLSRTGELFF. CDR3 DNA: TGCGCCAGCAGCTTGCTCAGCCGGACCGGGGAGCTGTTTTTT.

Written as DNA, the CDR3 is TGTGCCAGCAGCCGGCGGGACGAGGGAGATACGCAGTATTTT. Protein sequence: CASSRRDEGDTQYF. The chain carries TRBV5-4 and TRBJ2-3, with D perhaps TRBD2 (6 bases). V gave up 4 bases and J gave up 5 bases, with 14 bases separating them. In germline, CDR1 is SGHNT, CDR2 YYREEE (reference sequence). The CDR3 contains 14 residues.

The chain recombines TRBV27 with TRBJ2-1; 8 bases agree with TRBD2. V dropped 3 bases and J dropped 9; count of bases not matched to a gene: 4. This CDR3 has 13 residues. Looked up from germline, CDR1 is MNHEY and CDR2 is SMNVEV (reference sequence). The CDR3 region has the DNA TGTGCCAGCAGTTTCGGACTAGCCGCTGAGCAGTTCTTC. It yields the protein CASSFGLAAEQFF.

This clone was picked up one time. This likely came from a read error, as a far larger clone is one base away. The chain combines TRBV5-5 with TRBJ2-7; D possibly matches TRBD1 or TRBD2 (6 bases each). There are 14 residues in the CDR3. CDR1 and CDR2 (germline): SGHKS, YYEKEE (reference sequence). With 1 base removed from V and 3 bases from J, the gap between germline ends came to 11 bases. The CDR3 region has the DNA TGTGCCAGCAGCTTGTGGGGGGCGGACTACGAGCAGTACTTC. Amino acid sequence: CASSLWGADYEQYF.

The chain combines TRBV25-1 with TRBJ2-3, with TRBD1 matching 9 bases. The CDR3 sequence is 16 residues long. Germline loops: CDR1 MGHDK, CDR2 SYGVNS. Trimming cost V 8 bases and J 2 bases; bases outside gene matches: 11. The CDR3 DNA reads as TGTGCCAGCCGCCCGGGACAGGGAGCCGTCACAGATACGCAGTATTTT. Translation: CASRPGQGAVTDTQYF.

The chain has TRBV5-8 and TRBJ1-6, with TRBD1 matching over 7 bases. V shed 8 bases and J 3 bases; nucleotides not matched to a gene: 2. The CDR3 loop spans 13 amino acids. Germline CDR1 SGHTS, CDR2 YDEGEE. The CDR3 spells CASRDSYNSPLHF. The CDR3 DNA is TGTGCCAGTCGGGACAGCTATAATTCACCCCTCCACTTT.

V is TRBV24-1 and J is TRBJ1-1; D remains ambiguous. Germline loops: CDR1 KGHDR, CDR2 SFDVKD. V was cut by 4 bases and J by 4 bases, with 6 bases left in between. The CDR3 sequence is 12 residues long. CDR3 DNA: TGTGCCACCAGTGACCCGACCACTGAAGCTTTCTTT. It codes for CATSDPTTEAFF.

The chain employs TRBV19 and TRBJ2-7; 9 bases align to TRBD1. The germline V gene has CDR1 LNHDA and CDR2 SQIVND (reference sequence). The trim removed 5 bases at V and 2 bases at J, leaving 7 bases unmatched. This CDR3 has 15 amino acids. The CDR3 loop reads CASSPRTGATYEQYF. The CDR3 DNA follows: TGTGCCAGTAGTCCCCGGACAGGGGCAACCTACGAGCAGTACTTC. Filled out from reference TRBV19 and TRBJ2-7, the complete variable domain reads DGGITQSPKYLFRKEGQNVTLSCEQNLNHDAMYWYRQDPGQGLRLIYYSQIVNDFQKGDIAEGYSVSREKKESFPLTVTSAQKNPTAFYLCASSPRTGATYEQYFGPGTRLTVT.

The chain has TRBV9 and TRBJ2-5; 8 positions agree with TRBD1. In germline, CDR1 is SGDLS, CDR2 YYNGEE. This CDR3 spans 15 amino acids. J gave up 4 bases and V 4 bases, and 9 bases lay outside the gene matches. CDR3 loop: CASSTHGTGGETQYF. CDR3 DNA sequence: TGTGCCAGCAGCACTCATGGGACAGGTGGAGAGACCCAGTACTTC.

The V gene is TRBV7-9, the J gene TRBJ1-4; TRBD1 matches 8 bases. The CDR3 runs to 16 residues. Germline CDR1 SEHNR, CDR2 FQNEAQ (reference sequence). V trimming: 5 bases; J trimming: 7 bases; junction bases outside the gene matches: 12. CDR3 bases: TGTGCCAGCAGCCTCGGAGGTTGGACAGGGCTTGAAAAACTGTTTTTT. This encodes CASSLGGWTGLEKLFF.

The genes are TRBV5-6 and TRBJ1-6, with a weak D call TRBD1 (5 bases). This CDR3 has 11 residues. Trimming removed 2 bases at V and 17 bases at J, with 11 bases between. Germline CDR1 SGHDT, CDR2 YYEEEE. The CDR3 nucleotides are TGTGCCAGCAGCTTAATGGGGGACTTCCACTTT. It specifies CASSLMGDFHF.

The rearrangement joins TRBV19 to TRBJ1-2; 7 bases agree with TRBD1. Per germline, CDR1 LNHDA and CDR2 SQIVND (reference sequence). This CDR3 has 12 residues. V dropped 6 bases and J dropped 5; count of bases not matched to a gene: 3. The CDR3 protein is CASSDRVYGYTF. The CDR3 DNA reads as TGTGCCAGTAGCGACAGGGTTTATGGCTACACCTTC.

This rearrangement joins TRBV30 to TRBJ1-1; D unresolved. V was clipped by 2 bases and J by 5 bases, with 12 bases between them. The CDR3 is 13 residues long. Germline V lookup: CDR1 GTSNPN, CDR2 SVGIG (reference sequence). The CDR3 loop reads CAWSKLEGTEAFF. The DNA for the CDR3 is TGTGCCTGGAGTAAGTTGGAGGGAACTGAAGCTTTCTTT. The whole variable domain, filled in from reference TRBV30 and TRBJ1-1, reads SQTIHQWPATLVQPVGSPLSLECTVEGTSNPNLYWYRQAAGRGLQLLFYSVGIGQISSEVPQNLSASRPQDRQFILSSKKLLLSDSGFYLCAWSKLEGTEAFFGQGTRLTVV.

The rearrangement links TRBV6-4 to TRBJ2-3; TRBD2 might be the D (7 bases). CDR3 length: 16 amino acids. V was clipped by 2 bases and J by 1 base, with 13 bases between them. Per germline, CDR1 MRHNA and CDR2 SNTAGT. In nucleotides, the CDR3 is TGTGCCAGCAGTGACGACGGGGGGCAGGGCACAGATACGCAGTATTTT. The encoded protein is CASSDDGGQGTDTQYF.

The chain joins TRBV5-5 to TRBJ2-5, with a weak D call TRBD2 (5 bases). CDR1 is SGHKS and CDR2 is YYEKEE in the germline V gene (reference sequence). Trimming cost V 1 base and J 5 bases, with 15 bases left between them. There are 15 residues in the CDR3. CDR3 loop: CASSLRGLGGETQYF. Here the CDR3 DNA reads TGTGCCAGCAGCTTGCGAGGGCTGGGTGGGGAGACCCAGTACTTC. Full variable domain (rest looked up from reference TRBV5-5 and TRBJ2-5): DAGVTQSPTHLIKTRGQQVTLRCSPISGHKSVSWYQQVLGQGPQFIFQYYEKEERGRGNFPDRFSARQFPNYSSELNVNALLLGDSALYLCASSLRGLGGETQYFGPGTRLLVL.

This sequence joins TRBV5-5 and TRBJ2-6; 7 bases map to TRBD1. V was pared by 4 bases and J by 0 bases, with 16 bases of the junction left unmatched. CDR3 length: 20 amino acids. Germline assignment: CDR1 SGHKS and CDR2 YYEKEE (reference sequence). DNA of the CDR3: TGTGCCAGCAGCCCGCCTATGGTCGGACAGGTTTCCTCTGGGGCCAACGTCCTGACTTTC. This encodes CASSPPMVGQVSSGANVLTF.

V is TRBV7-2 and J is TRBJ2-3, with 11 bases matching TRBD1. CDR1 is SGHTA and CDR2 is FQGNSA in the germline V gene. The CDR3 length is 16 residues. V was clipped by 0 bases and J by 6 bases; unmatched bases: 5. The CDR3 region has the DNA TGTGCCAGCAGCTTAGCCGGGACAGGGGGTTTGGATACGCAGTATTTT. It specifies CASSLAGTGGLDTQYF.

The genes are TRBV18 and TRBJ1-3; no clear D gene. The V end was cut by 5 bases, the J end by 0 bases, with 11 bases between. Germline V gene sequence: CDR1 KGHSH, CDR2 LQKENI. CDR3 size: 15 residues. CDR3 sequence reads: CASSASAPSGNTIYF. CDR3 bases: TGTGCCAGCTCAGCAAGCGCCCCCTCTGGAAACACCATATATTTT.

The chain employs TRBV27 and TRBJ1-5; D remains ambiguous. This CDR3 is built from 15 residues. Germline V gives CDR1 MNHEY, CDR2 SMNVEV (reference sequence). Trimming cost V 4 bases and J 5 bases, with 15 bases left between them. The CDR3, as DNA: TGTGCCAGCAGTTGGGCCTCGGTGGGCGATCAGCCCCAGCATTTT. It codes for CASSWASVGDQPQHF.

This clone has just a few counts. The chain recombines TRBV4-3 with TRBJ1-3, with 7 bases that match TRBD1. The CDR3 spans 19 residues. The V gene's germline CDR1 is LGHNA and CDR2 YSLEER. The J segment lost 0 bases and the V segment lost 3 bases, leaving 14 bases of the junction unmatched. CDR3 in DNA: TGCGCCAGCAGCCAGATGGGGCCGACAGGGTACTTCTCTGGAAACACCATATATTTT. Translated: CASSQMGPTGYFSGNTIYF.

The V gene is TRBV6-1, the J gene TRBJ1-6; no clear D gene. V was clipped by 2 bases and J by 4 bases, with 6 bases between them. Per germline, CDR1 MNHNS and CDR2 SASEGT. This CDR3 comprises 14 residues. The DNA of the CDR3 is TGTGCCAGCAGTGAACCTCCATATAATTCACCCCTCCACTTT. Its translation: CASSEPPYNSPLHF.

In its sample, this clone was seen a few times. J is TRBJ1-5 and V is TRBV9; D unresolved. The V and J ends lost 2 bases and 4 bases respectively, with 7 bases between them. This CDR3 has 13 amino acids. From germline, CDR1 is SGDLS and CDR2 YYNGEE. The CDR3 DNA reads TGTGCCAGCAGCGTGGACCAGAATCAGCCCCAGCATTTT. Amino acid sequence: CASSVDQNQPQHF.

CDR3: CSGGETDTQYF. The CDR3 DNA follows: TGCAGTGGAGGGGAGACAGATACGCAGTATTTT. The genes are TRBV20-1 and TRBJ2-3; D tentatively fits TRBD1 or TRBD2 (5 bases each). V was pared by 7 bases and J by 3 bases, with 8 bases between. Germline CDR1 is DFQATT and CDR2 is SNEGSKA (reference sequence). The CDR3 consists of 11 residues.

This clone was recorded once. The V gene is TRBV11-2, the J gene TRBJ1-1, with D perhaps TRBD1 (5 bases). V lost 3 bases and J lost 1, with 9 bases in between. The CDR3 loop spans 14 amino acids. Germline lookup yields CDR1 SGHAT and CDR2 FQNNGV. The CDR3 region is CASSFRDENTEAFF. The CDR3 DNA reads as TGTGCCAGCAGCTTCCGGGACGAGAACACTGAAGCTTTCTTT.

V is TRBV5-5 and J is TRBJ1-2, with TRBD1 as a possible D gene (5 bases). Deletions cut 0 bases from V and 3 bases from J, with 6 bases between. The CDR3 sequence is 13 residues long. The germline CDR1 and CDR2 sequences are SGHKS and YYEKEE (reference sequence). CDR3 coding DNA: TGTGCCAGCAGCTTGGAAGGGGACTATGGCTACACCTTC. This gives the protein CASSLEGDYGYTF.

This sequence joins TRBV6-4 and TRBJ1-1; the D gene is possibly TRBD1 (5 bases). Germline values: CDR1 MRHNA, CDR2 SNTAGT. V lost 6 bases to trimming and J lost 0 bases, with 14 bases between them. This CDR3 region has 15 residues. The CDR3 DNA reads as TGTGCCAGCAGGGCCGACAGCCAGTTGAACACTGAAGCTTTCTTT. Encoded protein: CASRADSQLNTEAFF.

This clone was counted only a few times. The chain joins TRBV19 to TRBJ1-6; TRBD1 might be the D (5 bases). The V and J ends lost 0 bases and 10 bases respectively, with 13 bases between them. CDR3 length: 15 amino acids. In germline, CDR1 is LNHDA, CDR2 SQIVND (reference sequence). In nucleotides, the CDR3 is TGTGCCAGTAGTATAGACGGGCAGGGAGAATCACCCCTCCACTTT. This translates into CASSIDGQGESPLHF.